The TCR beta chain described here comes from a study of CD8 T cells in ankylosing spondylitis. TCR beta libraries were made by quantitative 5'-RACE with molecular barcodes. TCRdb reprocessed the 5' RACE reads with MiXCR, giving one entry per CDR3 protein. The sample comprises approximately 350,000 distinct CDR3 sequences, around 15% of which are singletons, and 1.1% rests with the top ten. Study-level results: Past research had described some motif variants in reactive arthritis synovial fluid and blood. A TCR beta motif made of eight highly homologous variants seemed typical of ankylosing spondylitis blood. There was reportedly significant enrichment of clones that were disease-linked in matched ankylosing spondylitis synovial fluid.

The sample holds a few counts of this clonotype. As yet, its antigen is unknown. The CDR3 contains 15 residues. The germline gives CDR1 LGHDT, CDR2 YNNKEL (reference sequence). The ends were cut back, 5 bases at V and 1 base at J, with 14 bases in the middle. This clonotype originated in a male donor with ankylosing spondylitis or in good health (not recorded which). V usage is TRBV3-1 and J usage is TRBJ1-1; D is uncertain. The material sequenced was blood, either unsorted or a sorted T cell fraction (not recorded which). The CDR3 coding sequence is TGTGCCAGCAGCTCCATTCATTCCGGGAACACTGAAGCTTTCTTT. Its translation is CASSSIHSGNTEAFF.